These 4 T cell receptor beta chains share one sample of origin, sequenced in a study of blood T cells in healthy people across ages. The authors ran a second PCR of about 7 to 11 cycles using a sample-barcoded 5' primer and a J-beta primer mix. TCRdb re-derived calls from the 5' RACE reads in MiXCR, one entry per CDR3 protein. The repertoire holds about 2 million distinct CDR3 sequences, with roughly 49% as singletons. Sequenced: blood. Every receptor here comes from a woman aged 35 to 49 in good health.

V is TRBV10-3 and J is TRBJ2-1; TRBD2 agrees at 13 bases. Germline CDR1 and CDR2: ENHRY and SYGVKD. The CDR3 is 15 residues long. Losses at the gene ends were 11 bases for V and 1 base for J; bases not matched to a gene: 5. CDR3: CAVGLAGVSYNEQFF. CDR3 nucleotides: TGTGCCGTCGGACTAGCGGGGGTGTCCTACAATGAGCAGTTCTTC.

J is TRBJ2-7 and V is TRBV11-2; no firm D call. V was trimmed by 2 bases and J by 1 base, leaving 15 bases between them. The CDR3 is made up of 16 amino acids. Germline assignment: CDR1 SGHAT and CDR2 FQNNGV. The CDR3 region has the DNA TGTGCCAGCAGCTTAATGGCCCCTACAGCGTCCTACGAGCAGTACTTC. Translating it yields CASSLMAPTASYEQYF.

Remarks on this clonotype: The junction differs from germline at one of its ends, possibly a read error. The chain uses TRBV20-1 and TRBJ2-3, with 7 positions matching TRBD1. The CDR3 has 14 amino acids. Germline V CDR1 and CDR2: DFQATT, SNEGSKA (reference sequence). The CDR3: CSDRERGGADTQYF. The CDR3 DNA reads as TGCAGTGATAGAGAAAGAGGGGGCGCAGATACGCAGTATTTT.

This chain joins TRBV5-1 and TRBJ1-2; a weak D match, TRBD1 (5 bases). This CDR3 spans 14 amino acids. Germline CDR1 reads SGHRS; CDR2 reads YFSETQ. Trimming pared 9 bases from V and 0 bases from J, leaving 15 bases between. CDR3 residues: CATGDLRANYGYTF. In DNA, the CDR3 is TGCGCCACCGGGGACCTACGAGCTAACTATGGCTACACCTTC.